The clone carrying this T cell receptor beta chain was found once. Its target is not known. Time point described: blood 2 weeks post-SBRT. Treatment meaning: 15 Gy SBRT to primary tumor, nephrectomy 4 weeks later. Serial blood draws occurred at baseline and 2 and 4 weeks post-SBRT. Some clones are missing from TCRdb's copy, which holds only in-frame ones; the method was immunoSEQ multiplex PCR. Here the sample spans roughly 130,000 clones, 88% being singletons. V was clipped by 3 bases and J by 4 bases, with 11 bases between them. The V gene's germline CDR1 is SEHNR and CDR2 FQNEAQ (reference sequence). The CDR3 is 14 amino acids. This specimen comes from a study of radiation and T cells in renal cell carcinoma. In the study overall: Nephrectomy followed 15 Gy stereotactic body radiation by 4 weeks. Whole-study results and caveats: Top tumor clonotypes rose in blood 2 weeks post-radiation, then contracted.

The receptor was isolated from a woman in her 70s with renal cell carcinoma. The sequenced sample was blood, obtained from a patient whose treatment included radiotherapy and nephrectomy. This chain links TRBV7-9 with TRBJ2-3; no firm D call. The CDR3 sequence is CASSFTPGSDTQYF. The DNA of the CDR3 is TGTGCCAGCAGCTTTACCCCGGGCTCAGATACGCAGTATTTT.